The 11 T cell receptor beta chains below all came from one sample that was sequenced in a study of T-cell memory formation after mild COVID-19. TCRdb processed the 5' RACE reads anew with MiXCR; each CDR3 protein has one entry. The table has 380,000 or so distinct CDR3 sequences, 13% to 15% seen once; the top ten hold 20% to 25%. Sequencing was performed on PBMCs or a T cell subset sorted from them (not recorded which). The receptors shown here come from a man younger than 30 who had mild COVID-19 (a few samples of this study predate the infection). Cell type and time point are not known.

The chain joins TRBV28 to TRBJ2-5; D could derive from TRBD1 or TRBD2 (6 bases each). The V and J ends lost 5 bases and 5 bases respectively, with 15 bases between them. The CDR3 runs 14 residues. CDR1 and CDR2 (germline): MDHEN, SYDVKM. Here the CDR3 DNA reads TGTGCCAGCAGTCAGCCTACAGGGAGGGAGACCCAGTACTTC. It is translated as CASSQPTGRETQYF.

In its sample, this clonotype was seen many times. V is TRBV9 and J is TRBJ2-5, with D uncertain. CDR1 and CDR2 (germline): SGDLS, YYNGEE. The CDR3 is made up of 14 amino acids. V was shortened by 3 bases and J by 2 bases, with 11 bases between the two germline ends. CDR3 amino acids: CASSARYGQETQYF. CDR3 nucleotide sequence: TGTGCCAGCAGCGCCCGCTATGGGCAAGAGACCCAGTACTTC.

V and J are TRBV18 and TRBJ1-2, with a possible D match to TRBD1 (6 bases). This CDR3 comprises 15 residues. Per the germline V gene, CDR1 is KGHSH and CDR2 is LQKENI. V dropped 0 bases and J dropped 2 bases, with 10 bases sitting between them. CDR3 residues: CASSPPPGDNYGYTF. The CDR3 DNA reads TGTGCCAGCTCACCACCGCCAGGGGACAACTATGGCTACACCTTC.

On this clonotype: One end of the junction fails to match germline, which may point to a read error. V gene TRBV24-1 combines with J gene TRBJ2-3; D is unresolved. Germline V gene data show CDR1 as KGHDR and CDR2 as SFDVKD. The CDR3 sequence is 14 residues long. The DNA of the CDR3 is TGTGCCACCAGTGATACGTCAGCCACATATACGCAGTATTTT. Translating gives CATSDTSATYTQYF.

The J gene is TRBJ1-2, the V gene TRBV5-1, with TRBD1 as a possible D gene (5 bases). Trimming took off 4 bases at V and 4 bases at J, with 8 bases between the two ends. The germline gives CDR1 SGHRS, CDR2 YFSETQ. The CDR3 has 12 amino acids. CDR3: CASSRDFYGYTF. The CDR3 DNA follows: TGCGCCAGCAGCCGGGACTTCTATGGCTACACCTTC.

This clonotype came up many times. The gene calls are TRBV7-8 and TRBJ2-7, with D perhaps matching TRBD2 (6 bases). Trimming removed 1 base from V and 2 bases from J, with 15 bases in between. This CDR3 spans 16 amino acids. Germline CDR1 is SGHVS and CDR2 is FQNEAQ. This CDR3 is CASSLGTGLWAYEQYF. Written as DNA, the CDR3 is TGTGCCAGCAGCTTAGGAACGGGACTTTGGGCCTACGAGCAGTACTTC.

The CDR3 protein is CASSKRAGSGTQYF. The CDR3 DNA is TGTGCCAGCAGCAAAAGGGCTGGGTCGGGGACCCAGTACTTC. The genes are TRBV11-3 and TRBJ2-5; D remains ambiguous. CDR1 and CDR2 from the germline V gene are SGHNT and YENEEA. CDR3 size: 14 residues. The V and J ends lost 5 bases and 7 bases respectively, with 17 bases between them.

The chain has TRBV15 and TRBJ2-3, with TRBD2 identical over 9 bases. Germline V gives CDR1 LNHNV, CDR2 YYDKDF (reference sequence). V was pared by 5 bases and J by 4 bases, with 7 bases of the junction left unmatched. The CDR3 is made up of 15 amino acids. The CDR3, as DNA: TGTGCCACCAGCGCCCTAGCGGGGTTGGCAGATACGCAGTATTTT. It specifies CATSALAGLADTQYF.

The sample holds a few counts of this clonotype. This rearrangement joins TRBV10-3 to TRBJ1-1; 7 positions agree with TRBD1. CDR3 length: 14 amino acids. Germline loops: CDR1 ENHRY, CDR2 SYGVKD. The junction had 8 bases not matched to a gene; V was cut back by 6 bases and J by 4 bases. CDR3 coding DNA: TGTGCCATCAGAAACGACAGGGCGGTCACTGAAGCTTTCTTT. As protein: CAIRNDRAVTEAFF.

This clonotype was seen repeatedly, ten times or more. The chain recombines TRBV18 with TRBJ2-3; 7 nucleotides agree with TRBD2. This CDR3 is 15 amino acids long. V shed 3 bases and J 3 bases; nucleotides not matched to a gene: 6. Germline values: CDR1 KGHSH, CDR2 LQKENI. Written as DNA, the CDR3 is TGTGCCAGCTCACCTCGACTAGCTGGGACAGATACGCAGTATTTT. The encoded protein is CASSPRLAGTDTQYF.

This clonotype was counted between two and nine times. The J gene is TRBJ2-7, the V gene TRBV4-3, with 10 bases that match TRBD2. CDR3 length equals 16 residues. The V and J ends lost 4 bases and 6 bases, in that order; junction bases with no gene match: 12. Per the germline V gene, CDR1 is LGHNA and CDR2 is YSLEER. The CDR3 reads CASSPRPSSGGGEQYF. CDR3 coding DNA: TGCGCCAGCAGCCCACGGCCCTCTAGCGGGGGAGGCGAGCAGTACTTC.